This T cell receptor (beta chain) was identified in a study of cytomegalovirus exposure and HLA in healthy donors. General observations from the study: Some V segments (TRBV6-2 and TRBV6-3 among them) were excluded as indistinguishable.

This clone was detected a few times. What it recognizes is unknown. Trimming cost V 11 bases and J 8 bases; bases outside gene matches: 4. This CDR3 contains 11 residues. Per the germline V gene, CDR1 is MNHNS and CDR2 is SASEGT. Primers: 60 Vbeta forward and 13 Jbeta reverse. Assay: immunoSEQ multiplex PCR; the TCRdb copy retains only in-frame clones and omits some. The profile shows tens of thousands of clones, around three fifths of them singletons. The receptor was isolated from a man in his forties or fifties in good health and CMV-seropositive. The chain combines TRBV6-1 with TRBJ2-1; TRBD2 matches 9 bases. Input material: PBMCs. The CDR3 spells CAGGLADEQFF. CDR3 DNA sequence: TGTGCCGGGGGACTAGCCGATGAGCAGTTCTTC.